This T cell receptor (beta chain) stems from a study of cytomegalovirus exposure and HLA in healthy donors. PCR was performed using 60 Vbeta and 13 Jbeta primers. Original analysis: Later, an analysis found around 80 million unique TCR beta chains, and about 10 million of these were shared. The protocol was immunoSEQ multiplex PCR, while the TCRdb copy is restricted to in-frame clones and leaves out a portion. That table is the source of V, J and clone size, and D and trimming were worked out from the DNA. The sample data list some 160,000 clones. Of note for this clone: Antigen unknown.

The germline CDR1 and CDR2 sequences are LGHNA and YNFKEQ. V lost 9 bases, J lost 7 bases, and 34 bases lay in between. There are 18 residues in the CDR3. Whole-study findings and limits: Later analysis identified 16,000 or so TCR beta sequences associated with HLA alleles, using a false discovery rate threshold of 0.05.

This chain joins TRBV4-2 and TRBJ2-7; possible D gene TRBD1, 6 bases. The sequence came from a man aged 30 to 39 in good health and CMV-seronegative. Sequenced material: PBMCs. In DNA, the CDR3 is TGTGCCAGGGAAAAACAGGGATCTTGTGGTAGTATCCCCCCGGAGCAGTACTTC. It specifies CAREKQGSCGSIPPEQYF.